The rows below give T cell receptor beta chains drawn from one sample of a study of blood T cell repertoires in COVID-19. The protocol was immunoSEQ multiplex PCR, while the TCRdb copy is restricted to in-frame clones and leaves out a portion. The sample shows approximately 260,000 clones, approximately 85% of them seen only once. Sequenced material: peripheral blood. These receptors were collected from a woman between 65 and 79 years old with acute or convalescent COVID-19. Each CDR3 is given with its conserved first and last residue. Each record gives: V gene, J gene, D gene, clone size, CDR3 DNA, CDR3 protein. A D gene is named only where the DNA matches it firmly. Size is stated for part of the rows, as once, few or many counts, or as a class when the clone is expanded.

V gene: TRBV5-1
J gene: TRBJ1-1
D gene: TRBD1
clone size: .
CDR3 DNA: TGCGCCAGCAGCTTGGCCAAGGCGGCAGGGGGTTTCATGAACACTGAAGCTTTCTTT
CDR3 protein: CASSLAKAAGGFMNTEAFF

V gene: TRBV4-1
J gene: TRBJ1-1
D gene: TRBD1
clone size: .
CDR3 DNA: TGCGCCAGCAGCCCCGGGTCGGGACAGGGGTCGACTGAAGCTTTCTTT
CDR3 protein: CASSPGSGQGSTEAFF

V gene: TRBV11-2
J gene: TRBJ2-7
D gene: .
clone size: .
CDR3 DNA: TGTGCCAGCAGCCCCGGCGAGGGCTACGAGCAGTACTTC
CDR3 protein: CASSPGEGYEQYF

V gene: TRBV27
J gene: TRBJ2-7
D gene: TRBD1
clone size: .
CDR3 DNA: TGTGCCAGCAAGGATGGGACAGGGCCTTCTGTCGAGCAGTACTTC
CDR3 protein: CASKDGTGPSVEQYF

V gene: TRBV4-1
J gene: TRBJ2-7
D gene: TRBD1
clone size: .
CDR3 DNA: TGCGCCAGCAGCCCCCGGGACAGGGGAAGTGGCGAGCAGTACTTC
CDR3 protein: CASSPRDRGSGEQYF

V gene: TRBV9
J gene: TRBJ2-2
D gene: TRBD1
clone size: .
CDR3 DNA: TGTGCCAGCAGCGTAGGAGGGGGCAATAGCGGGGAGCTGTTTTTT
CDR3 protein: CASSVGGGNSGELFF

V gene: TRBV18
J gene: TRBJ2-5
D gene: TRBD1
clone size: .
CDR3 DNA: TGTGCCAGCTCACCGGGACAGGGTAGTCAGACCCAGTACTTC
CDR3 protein: CASSPGQGSQTQYF

V gene: TRBV6-6
J gene: TRBJ1-1
D gene: .
clone size: .
CDR3 DNA: TGTGCCAGCAGAAACACCAGGCACGGGAACACTGAAGCTTTCTTT
CDR3 protein: CASRNTRHGNTEAFF

V gene: TRBV21-1
J gene: TRBJ2-7
D gene: .
clone size: once
CDR3 DNA: TGTGCCAGCAGCAAAAACAGGGGGGCCTACGAGCAGTACTTC
CDR3 protein: CASSKNRGAYEQYF

V gene: TRBV29-1
J gene: TRBJ1-1
D gene: TRBD1
clone size: .
CDR3 DNA: TGCAGCGTTGGGGGGACAGGGTATCTGAACACTGAAGCTTTCTTT
CDR3 protein: CSVGGTGYLNTEAFF

V gene: TRBV2
J gene: TRBJ1-2
D gene: .
clone size: .
CDR3 DNA: TGTGCCAGCAGTGTGGAGCGCACCTCATCCACCTTC
CDR3 protein: CASSVERTSSTF

V gene: TRBV7-2
J gene: TRBJ1-2
D gene: .
clone size: .
CDR3 DNA: TGTGCCAGCAGCTCCGCCGCAGGGACATATGGCTACACCTTC
CDR3 protein: CASSSAAGTYGYTF

V gene: TRBV5-1
J gene: TRBJ2-7
D gene: TRBD1
clone size: .
CDR3 DNA: TGCGCCAGCAGCGCGGGACAGGTCACCTACGAGCAGTACTTC
CDR3 protein: CASSAGQVTYEQYF

V gene: TRBV18
J gene: TRBJ2-7
D gene: .
clone size: .
CDR3 DNA: TGTGCCAGCTCAGACGGAGCCTACGAGCAGTACTTC
CDR3 protein: CASSDGAYEQYF

V gene: TRBV9
J gene: TRBJ1-1
D gene: .
clone size: .
CDR3 DNA: TGTGCCAGCAGCGCATCAGTCGGGGTACAAGCTTTCTTT
CDR3 protein: CASSASVGVQAFF

V gene: TRBV30
J gene: TRBJ1-1
D gene: .
clone size: .
CDR3 DNA: TGTGCCTGGAGTGTAACAGGGTATGAAGCTTTCTTT
CDR3 protein: CAWSVTGYEAFF

V gene: TRBV3-1/TRBV3-2
J gene: TRBJ2-3
D gene: .
clone size: .
CDR3 DNA: TGTGCCAGCAGCCCCCAGCGGCGCTACACAGATACGCAGTATTTT
CDR3 protein: CASSPQRRYTDTQYF

V gene: TRBV24-1
J gene: TRBJ1-5
D gene: .
clone size: .
CDR3 DNA: TGTGCCACCAGTGACAGGGGTAATCAGCCCCAGCATTTT
CDR3 protein: CATSDRGNQPQHF

V gene: TRBV6-5
J gene: TRBJ1-1
D gene: .
clone size: .
CDR3 DNA: TGTGCCAGCAGTTACCCGGGGAGGGATGAAGCTTTCTTT
CDR3 protein: CASSYPGRDEAFF

V gene: TRBV19
J gene: TRBJ1-2
D gene: .
clone size: .
CDR3 DNA: TGTGCCAGTAGTATAGATCAGGGCCGGCAAGGCTACACCTTC
CDR3 protein: CASSIDQGRQGYTF

V gene: TRBV3-1/TRBV3-2
J gene: TRBJ1-2
D gene: .
clone size: .
CDR3 DNA: TGTGCCAGCAGCCAAGTAGTAAGGGGCGTAGGCTACACCTTC
CDR3 protein: CASSQVVRGVGYTF

V gene: TRBV6-5
J gene: TRBJ1-1
D gene: TRBD1
clone size: once
CDR3 DNA: TGTGCCAGCGTATCAACAGGGGCCTCCTCAGAAGCTTTCTTT
CDR3 protein: CASVSTGASSEAFF

V gene: TRBV29-1
J gene: TRBJ2-1
D gene: TRBD2
clone size: many
CDR3 DNA: TGCAGCGGCGGGGGGGACACCTACAATGAGCAGTTCTTC
CDR3 protein: CSGGGDTYNEQFF

V gene: TRBV27
J gene: TRBJ1-2
D gene: TRBD1
clone size: .
CDR3 DNA: TGTGCCAGCGGTGACAGGGGGAACTATGGCTACACCTTC
CDR3 protein: CASGDRGNYGYTF